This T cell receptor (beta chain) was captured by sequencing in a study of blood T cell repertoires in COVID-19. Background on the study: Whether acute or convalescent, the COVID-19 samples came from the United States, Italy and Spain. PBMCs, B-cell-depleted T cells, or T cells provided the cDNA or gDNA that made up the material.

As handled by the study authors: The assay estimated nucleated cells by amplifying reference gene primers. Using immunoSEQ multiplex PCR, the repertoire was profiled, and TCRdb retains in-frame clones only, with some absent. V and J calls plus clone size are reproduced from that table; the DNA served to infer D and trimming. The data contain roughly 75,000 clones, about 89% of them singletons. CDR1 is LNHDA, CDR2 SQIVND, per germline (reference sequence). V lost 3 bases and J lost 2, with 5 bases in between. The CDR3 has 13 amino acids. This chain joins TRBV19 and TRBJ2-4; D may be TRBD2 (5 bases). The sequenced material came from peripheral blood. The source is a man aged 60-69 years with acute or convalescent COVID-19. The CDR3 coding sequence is TGTGCCAGTAGTATCGGGACCAAAAACATTCAGTACTTC. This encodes CASSIGTKNIQYF.